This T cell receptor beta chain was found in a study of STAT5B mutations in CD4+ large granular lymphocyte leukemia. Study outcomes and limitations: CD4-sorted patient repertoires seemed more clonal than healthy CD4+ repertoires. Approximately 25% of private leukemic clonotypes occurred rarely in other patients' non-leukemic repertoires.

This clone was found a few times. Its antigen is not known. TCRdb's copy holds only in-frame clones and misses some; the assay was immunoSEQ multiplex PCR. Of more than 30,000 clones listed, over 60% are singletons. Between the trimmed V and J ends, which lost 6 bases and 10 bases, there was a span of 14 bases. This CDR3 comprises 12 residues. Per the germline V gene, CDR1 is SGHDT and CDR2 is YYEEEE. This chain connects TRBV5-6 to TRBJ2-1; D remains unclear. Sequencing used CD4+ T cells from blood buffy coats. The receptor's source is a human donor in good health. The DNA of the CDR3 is TGTGCCAGCAAGGAGTCAGGAAACGAGCAGTTCTTC. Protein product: CASKESGNEQFF. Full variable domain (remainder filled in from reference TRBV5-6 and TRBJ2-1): DAGVTQSPTHLIKTRGQQVTLRCSPKSGHDTVSWYQQALGQGPQFIFQYYEEEERQRGNFPDRFSGHQFPNYSSELNVNALLLGDSALYLCASKESGNEQFFGPGTRLTVL.